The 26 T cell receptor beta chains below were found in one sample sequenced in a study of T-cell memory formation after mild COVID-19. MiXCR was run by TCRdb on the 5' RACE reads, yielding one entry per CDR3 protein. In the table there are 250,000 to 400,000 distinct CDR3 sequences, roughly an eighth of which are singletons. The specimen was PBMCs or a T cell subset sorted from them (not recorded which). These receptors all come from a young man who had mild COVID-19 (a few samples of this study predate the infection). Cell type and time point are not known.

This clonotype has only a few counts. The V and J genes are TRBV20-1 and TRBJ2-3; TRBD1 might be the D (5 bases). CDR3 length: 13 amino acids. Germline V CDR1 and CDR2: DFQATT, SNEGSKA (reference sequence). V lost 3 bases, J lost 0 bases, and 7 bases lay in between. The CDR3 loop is CSASRASTDTQYF. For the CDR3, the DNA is TGCAGTGCTAGCAGGGCGAGCACAGATACGCAGTATTTT.

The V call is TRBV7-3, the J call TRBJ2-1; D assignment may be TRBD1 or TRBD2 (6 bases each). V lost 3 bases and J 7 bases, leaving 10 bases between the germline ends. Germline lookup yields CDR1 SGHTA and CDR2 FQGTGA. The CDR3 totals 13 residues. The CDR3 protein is CASSFPGANEQFF. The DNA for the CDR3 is TGTGCCAGCAGCTTTCCGGGGGCGAATGAGCAGTTCTTC. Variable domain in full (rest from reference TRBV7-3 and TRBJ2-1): GAGVSQTPSNKVTEKGKYVELRCDPISGHTALYWYRQSLGQGPEFLIYFQGTGAADDSGLPNDRFFAVRPEGSVSTLKIQRTERGDSAVYLCASSFPGANEQFFGPGTRLTVL.

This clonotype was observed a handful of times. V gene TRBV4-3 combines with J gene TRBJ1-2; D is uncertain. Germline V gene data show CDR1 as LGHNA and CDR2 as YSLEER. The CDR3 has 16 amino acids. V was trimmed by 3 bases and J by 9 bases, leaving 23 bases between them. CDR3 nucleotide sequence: TGCGCCAGCAGCCAGAGAAGTTGGGAGAATTTTAATAGCTACACCTTC. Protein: CASSQRSWENFNSYTF.

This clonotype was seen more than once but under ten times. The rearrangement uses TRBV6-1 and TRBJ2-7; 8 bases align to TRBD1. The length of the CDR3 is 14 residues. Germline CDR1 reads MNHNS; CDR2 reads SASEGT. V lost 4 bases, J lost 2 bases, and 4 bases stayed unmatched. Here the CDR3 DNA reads TGTGCCAGCAGTGCATGGACAGGGACCTACGAGCAGTACTTC. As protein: CASSAWTGTYEQYF.

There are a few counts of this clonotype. CDR3 residues: CAIRSRTGFLNLTQYF. The CDR3 nucleotides read TGTGCCATCAGGTCCCGGACAGGTTTTCTGAACCTTACGCAGTATTTT. The chain combines TRBV10-3 with TRBJ2-3; 7 bases fit TRBD1. Germline loops: CDR1 ENHRY, CDR2 SYGVKD. The V segment lost 6 bases and the J segment 8 bases; nucleotides outside the gene matches: 17. CDR3 length: 16 residues.

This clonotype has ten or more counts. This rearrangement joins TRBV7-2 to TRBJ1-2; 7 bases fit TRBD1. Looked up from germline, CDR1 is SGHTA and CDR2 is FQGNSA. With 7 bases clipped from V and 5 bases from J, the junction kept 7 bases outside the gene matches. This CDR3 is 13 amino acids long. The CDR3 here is CASNMGQLYGYTF. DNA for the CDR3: TGTGCCAGCAATATGGGACAGTTGTATGGCTACACCTTC. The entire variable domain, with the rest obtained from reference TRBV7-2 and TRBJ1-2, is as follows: GAGVSQSPSNKVTEKGKDVELRCDPISGHTALYWYRQSLGQGLEFLIYFQGNSAPDKSGLPSDRFSAERTGGSVSTLTIQRTQQEDSAVYLCASNMGQLYGYTFGSGTRLTVV.

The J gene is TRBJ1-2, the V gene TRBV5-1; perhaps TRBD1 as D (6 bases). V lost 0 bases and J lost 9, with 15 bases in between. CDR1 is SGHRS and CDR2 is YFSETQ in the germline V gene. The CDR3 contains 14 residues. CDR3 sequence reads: CASSLEGGSESYTF. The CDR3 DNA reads TGCGCCAGCAGCTTGGAAGGGGGTTCTGAGAGCTACACCTTC.

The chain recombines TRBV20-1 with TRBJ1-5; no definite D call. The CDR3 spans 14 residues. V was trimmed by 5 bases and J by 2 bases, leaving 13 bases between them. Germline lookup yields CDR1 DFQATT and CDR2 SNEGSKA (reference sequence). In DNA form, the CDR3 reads TGCAGTGCTGGGAGATGGGAGGGCAATCAGCCCCAGCATTTT. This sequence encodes CSAGRWEGNQPQHF.

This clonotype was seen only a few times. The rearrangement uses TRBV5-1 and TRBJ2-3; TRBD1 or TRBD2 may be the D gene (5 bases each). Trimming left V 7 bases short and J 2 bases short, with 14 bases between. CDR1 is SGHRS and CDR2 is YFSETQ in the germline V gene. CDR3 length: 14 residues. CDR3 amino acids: CASHLGGTTDTQYF. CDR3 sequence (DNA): TGCGCCAGCCATCTTGGGGGTACCACAGATACGCAGTATTTT.

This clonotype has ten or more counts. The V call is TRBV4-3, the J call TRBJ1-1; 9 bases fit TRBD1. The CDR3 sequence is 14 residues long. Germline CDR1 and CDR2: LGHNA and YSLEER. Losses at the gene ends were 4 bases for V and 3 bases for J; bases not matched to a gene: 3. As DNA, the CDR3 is TGCGCCAGCAGCCGAAACAGGGGGCACACTGAAGCTTTCTTT. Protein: CASSRNRGHTEAFF.

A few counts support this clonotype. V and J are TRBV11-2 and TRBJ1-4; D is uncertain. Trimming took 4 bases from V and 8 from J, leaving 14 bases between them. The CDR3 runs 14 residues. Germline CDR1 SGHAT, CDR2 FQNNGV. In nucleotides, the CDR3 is TGTGCCAGCAGCTATTCCCCGGGCGTCGAAAAACTGTTTTTT. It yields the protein CASSYSPGVEKLFF.

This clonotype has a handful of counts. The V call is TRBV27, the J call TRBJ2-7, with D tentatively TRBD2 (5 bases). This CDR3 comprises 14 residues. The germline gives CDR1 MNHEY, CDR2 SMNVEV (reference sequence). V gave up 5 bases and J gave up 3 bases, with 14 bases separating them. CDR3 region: CASSAGLGGYEQYF. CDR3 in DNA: TGTGCCAGCAGTGCCGGACTGGGTGGCTACGAGCAGTACTTC.

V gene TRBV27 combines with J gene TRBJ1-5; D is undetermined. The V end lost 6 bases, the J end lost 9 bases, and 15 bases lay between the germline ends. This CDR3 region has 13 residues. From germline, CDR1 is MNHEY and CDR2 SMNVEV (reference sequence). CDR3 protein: CASRDRFSGPQHF. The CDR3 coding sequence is TGTGCCAGCAGAGACCGGTTCTCGGGGCCCCAGCATTTT.

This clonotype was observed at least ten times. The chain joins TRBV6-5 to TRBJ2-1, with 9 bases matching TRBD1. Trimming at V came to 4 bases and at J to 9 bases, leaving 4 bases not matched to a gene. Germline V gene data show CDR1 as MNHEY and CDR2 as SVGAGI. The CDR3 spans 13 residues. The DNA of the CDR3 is TGTGCCAGCAGTTCGGGACAGGGAAGTGAGCAGTTCTTC. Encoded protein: CASSSGQGSEQFF.

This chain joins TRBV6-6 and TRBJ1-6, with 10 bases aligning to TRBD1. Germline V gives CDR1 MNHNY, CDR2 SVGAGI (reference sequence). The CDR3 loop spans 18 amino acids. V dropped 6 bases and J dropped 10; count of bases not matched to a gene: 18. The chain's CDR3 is CASSSHQSGQGFGSPLHF. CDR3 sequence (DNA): TGTGCCAGCAGCTCACACCAATCGGGACAGGGGTTTGGGTCACCCCTCCACTTT.

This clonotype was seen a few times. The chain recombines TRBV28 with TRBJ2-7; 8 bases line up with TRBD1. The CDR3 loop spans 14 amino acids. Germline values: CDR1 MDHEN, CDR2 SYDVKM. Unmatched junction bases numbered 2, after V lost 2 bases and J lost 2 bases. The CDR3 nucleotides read TGTGCCAGCAGTTTACGGGACAGGACCTACGAGCAGTACGTC. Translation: CASSLRDRTYEQYV.

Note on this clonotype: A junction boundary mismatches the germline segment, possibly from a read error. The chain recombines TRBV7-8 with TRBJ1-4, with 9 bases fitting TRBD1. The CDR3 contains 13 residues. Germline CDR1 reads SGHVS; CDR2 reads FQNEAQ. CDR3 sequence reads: CDSSLEDRGWLFF. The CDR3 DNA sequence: TGTGACAGCAGCTTAGAGGACAGGGGTTGGCTGTTTTTT.

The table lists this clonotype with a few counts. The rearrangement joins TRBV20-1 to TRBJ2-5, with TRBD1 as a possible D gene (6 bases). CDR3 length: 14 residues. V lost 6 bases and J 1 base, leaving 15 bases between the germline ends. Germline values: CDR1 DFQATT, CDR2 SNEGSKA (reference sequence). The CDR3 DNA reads TGCAGTGCCACGATTGGACAGCTCCAAGAGACCCAGTACTTC. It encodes CSATIGQLQETQYF.

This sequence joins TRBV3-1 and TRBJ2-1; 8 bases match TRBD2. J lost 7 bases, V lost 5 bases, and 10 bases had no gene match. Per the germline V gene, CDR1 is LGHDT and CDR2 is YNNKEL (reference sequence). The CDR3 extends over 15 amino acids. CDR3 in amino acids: CASSVPGTRGNEQFF. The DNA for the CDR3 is TGTGCCAGCAGCGTGCCCGGGACTAGGGGAAATGAGCAGTTCTTC.

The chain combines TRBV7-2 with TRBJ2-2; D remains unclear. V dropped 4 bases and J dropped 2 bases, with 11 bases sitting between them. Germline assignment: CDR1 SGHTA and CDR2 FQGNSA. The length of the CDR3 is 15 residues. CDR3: CASSSRARNTGELFF. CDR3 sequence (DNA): TGTGCCAGCAGCTCTCGGGCTCGAAACACCGGGGAGCTGTTTTTT.

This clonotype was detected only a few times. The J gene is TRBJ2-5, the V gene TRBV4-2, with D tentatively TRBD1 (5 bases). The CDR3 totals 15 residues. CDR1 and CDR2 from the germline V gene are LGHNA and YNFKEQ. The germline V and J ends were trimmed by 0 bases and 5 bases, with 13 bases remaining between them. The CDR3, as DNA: TGTGCCAGCAGCCAAGAAGGGGCAGGTGGGGAGACCCAGTACTTC. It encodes CASSQEGAGGETQYF.

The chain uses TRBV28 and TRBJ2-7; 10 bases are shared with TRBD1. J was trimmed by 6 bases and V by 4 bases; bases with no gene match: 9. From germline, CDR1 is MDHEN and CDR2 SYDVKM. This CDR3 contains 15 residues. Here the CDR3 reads CASSSGDRGLPEQYV. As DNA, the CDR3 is TGTGCCAGCAGTTCGGGGGACAGGGGATTACCCGAGCAGTACGTC.

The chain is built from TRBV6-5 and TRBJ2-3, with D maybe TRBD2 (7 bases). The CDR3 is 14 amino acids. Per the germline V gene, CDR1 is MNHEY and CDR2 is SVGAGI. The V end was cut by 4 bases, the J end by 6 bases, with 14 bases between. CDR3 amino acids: CASSWGGGGDTQYF. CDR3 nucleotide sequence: TGTGCCAGCAGTTGGGGAGGGGGAGGGGATACGCAGTATTTT.

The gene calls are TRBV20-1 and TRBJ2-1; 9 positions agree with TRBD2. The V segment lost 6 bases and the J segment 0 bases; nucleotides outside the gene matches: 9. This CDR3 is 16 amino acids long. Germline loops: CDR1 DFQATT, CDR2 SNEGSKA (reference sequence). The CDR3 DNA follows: TGCAGTGCCAGACTAGCGGACGGGGCCTCCTACAATGAGCAGTTCTTC. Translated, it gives CSARLADGASYNEQFF.

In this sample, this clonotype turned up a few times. DNA for the CDR3: TGCAGTGCTAGGATGTCAGGGTTTAGTTTCACCTTC. It encodes CSARMSGFSFTF. The chain combines TRBV20-1 with TRBJ1-2; D possibly corresponds to TRBD1 (5 bases). CDR3 size: 12 residues. V lost 3 bases and J lost 13, with 18 bases in between. Germline CDR1 reads DFQATT; CDR2 reads SNEGSKA (reference sequence).

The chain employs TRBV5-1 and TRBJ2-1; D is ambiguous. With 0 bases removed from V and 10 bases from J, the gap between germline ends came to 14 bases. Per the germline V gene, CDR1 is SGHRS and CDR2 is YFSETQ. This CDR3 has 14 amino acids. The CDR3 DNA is TGCGCCAGCAGCTTGGCCGAAACCGTTTGGGAGCAGTTCTTC. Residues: CASSLAETVWEQFF.